These T cell receptor beta chains were read from a single sample in a study of CD8 T cells in Susac syndrome. From the immunoSEQ multiplex PCR reads, TCRdb called clonotypes with MiXCR, one entry per CDR3 protein. Of around 100,000 distinct CDR3 sequences in the sample, roughly 96% were seen once. Sequenced: CD8+ T cells from PBMCs. Receptors were obtained from a human donor with Susac syndrome. Both conserved end residues are part of each CDR3. A D gene is named only where the DNA matches it firmly. Clone size is not always given. Where it is, it says once, few, many or a class for expanded clones.

D,J,size,V,CDR3,DNA
NA,TRBJ2-3,NA,TRBV29-1,CSVAAWGTDTQYF,TGCAGCGTTGCTGCCTGGGGCACAGATACGCAGTATTTT
NA,TRBJ2-1,NA,TRBV7-9,CAPGEPYNEQFF,TGTGCCCCGGGGGAGCCCTACAATGAGCAGTTCTTC
NA,TRBJ2-5,NA,TRBV4-1,CASSQGLVGETQYF,TGCGCCAGCAGCCAAGGTCTAGTCGGTGAGACCCAGTACTTC
NA,TRBJ2-2,few,TRBV3-1,CASSLTGELFF,TGTGCCAGCAGCCTCACCGGGGAGCTGTTTTTT
NA,TRBJ1-2,NA,TRBV24-1,CATSDRDTINYGYTF,TGTGCCACCAGTGACCGGGACACCATAAACTATGGCTACACCTTC
TRBD1,TRBJ2-5,NA,TRBV18,CASSEGQGAKTQYF,TGTGCCAGCTCAGAGGGACAGGGGGCGAAGACCCAGTACTTC
NA,TRBJ2-2,NA,TRBV15,CATSRGGGLNTGELFF,TGTGCCACCAGCAGAGGTGGGGGTTTGAACACCGGGGAGCTGTTTTTT
NA,TRBJ2-1,NA,TRBV20-1,CSARAASYNEQFF,TGCAGTGCCCGGGCCGCCTCCTACAATGAGCAGTTCTTC
NA,TRBJ1-6,NA,TRBV2,CASIGAGNNSPLHF,TGTGCCAGCATTGGGGCAGGCAATAATTCACCCCTCCACTTT
NA,TRBJ1-1,NA,TRBV12-3/TRBV12-4,CASSLGRGGNTEAFF,TGTGCCAGCAGTTTAGGCCGAGGGGGTAACACTGAAGCTTTCTTT
NA,TRBJ1-1,NA,TRBV15,CATSIVRGTEAFF,TGTGCCACCAGCATCGTACGTGGCACTGAAGCTTTCTTT
NA,TRBJ1-3,NA,TRBV15,CATSRDTTPGNTIYF,TGTGCCACCAGCAGAGATACAACACCAGGAAACACCATATATTTT
TRBD2,TRBJ2-3,NA,TRBV5-4,CASSLLAGERADTQYF,TGTGCCAGCAGCCTACTAGCGGGAGAGAGGGCAGATACGCAGTATTTT
NA,TRBJ1-5,NA,TRBV29-1,CSVGHVNQPQHF,TGCAGCGTTGGACACGTCAATCAGCCCCAGCATTTT
NA,TRBJ2-7,NA,TRBV3-1,CASSQDEAEQYF,TGTGCCAGCAGCCAAGATGAAGCCGAGCAGTACTTC
NA,TRBJ2-5,NA,TRBV12-3/TRBV12-4,CASSGTNRETQYF,TGTGCCAGCAGCGGGACAAACCGGGAGACCCAGTACTTC
NA,TRBJ2-1,NA,TRBV29-1,CSAGYNEQFF,TGCAGCGCCGGATACAATGAGCAGTTCTTC
NA,TRBJ2-5,NA,TRBV28,CAVGGLTQETQYF,TGTGCGGTGGGGGGACTCACTCAAGAGACCCAGTACTTC
NA,TRBJ2-4,NA,TRBV12-3/TRBV12-4,CASGSQGEGNIQYF,TGTGCCAGCGGCTCACAGGGAGAGGGGAACATTCAGTACTTC
TRBD2,TRBJ2-5,once,TRBV3-1,CASSQDPKRGALETQYF,TGTGCCAGCAGCCAAGATCCGAAGCGGGGGGCCTTAGAGACCCAGTACTTC
TRBD1,TRBJ2-5,once,TRBV2,CASQGQLETQYF,TGTGCCAGCCAGGGACAGTTAGAGACCCAGTACTTC
TRBD2,TRBJ2-3,few,TRBV4-2,CASSRTSGGADTQYF,TGTGCCAGCAGCCGGACTAGCGGGGGAGCAGATACGCAGTATTTT
NA,TRBJ2-6,NA,TRBV7-9,CASSPETVRANVLTF,TGTGCCAGCAGCCCAGAGACAGTGCGGGCCAACGTCCTGACTTTC
NA,TRBJ1-4,once,TRBV7-9,CASSLGIYGEKLFF,TGTGCCAGCAGCTTGGGCATCTACGGGGAAAAACTGTTTTTT
NA,TRBJ2-5,NA,TRBV5-6,CASSPRGFETQYF,TGTGCCAGCAGTCCACGGGGTTTTGAGACCCAGTACTTC
NA,TRBJ2-1,NA,TRBV5-1,CASSLNVGDSYNEQFF,TGCGCCAGCAGCTTGAATGTGGGGGATTCCTACAATGAGCAGTTCTTC
TRBD2,TRBJ2-3,NA,TRBV20-1,CSARDLTSGNLDTQYF,TGCAGTGCTAGAGATCTGACTAGCGGGAATTTAGATACGCAGTATTTT